Listed here is a single TCR beta chain. V shed 3 bases and J 3 bases; nucleotides not matched to a gene: 2. The CDR3 is made up of 14 amino acids. Germline-derived CDR1 and CDR2 are LGHNA and YSLEER. The data stem from a study of cytomegalovirus exposure and HLA in healthy donors. Study-level background: There were some 380 genotyped donors. Of these, about 81% fell in the genetic ancestry cluster associated with self-reported Caucasian donors.

Vbeta (60) and Jbeta (13) primers were used in the PCR. Produced via immunoSEQ multiplex PCR; TCRdb's table is partial and in-frame only. The table shows more than 85,000 clones, with about 83% occurring only once. The specimen sequenced was PBMCs. This chain uses TRBV4-3 with TRBJ1-1, with TRBD1 matching 9 bases. This sequence originates from a man aged 18 to 30 in good health and CMV-seronegative. The CDR3 sequence is CASSQTGGDTEAFF. CDR3 in DNA: TGCGCCAGCAGCCAGACAGGGGGTGACACTGAAGCTTTCTTT.